These T cell receptor beta chains were read from a single sample in a study of blood T cell repertoires in COVID-19. Profiling relied on immunoSEQ multiplex PCR, and the TCRdb table lists in-frame clones only, not all of them. The profile shows 300,000 to 400,000 clones, approximately 91% of them singletons. Specimen: PBMCs or T cells enriched from blood (not recorded which). Receptor source: a man in his sixties who had recovered from COVID-19. Each CDR3 is given with its conserved first and last residue.

j_gene: TRBJ2-1; v_gene: TRBV29-1; CDR3aa: CSVEVGGRREQFF
j_gene: TRBJ1-1; v_gene: TRBV7-9; CDR3aa: CASSLIGDTEAFF
j_gene: TRBJ2-1; v_gene: TRBV5-4; CDR3aa: CASSRGDRGYNEQFF
j_gene: TRBJ1-3; v_gene: TRBV6-5; CDR3aa: CASSRNRASGNTIYF
j_gene: TRBJ2-1; v_gene: TRBV4-2; CDR3aa: CASSQRGRNEQFF
j_gene: TRBJ1-5; v_gene: TRBV28; CDR3aa: CATLDGTVYSNQPQHF
j_gene: TRBJ1-3; v_gene: TRBV19; CDR3aa: CASSTPDSYTIYF
j_gene: TRBJ2-1; v_gene: TRBV4-1; CDR3aa: CASSQPGQGYNEQFF
j_gene: TRBJ2-1; v_gene: TRBV12-3/TRBV12-4; CDR3aa: CASGLAGREFF
j_gene: TRBJ2-3; v_gene: TRBV5-1; CDR3aa: CASRTGGVAEYPDTQYF
j_gene: TRBJ1-1; v_gene: TRBV29-1; CDR3aa: CSVERLAGGREAFF
j_gene: TRBJ1-4; v_gene: TRBV7-2; CDR3aa: CASSLEGSNEKLFF
j_gene: TRBJ1-1; v_gene: TRBV5-4; CDR3aa: CASSLGIGVLNTEAFF
j_gene: TRBJ2-2; v_gene: TRBV28; CDR3aa: CASGLTGPTGELFF
j_gene: TRBJ2-5; v_gene: TRBV7-9; CDR3aa: CASSRGAAETQYF
j_gene: TRBJ2-1; v_gene: TRBV18; CDR3aa: CASSPPSGQTSYNEQFF
j_gene: TRBJ2-2; v_gene: TRBV28; CDR3aa: CATLPGTMNTGELFF
j_gene: TRBJ2-5; v_gene: TRBV5-4; CDR3aa: CASSLAPPKETQYF